This T cell receptor (beta chain) emerged from a study of blood T cell repertoires in COVID-19. Study-wide context: Sources were T cells, B-cell-depleted T cells, or PBMCs; the material itself was cDNA or gDNA.

The CDR3 extends over 18 amino acids. Germline V CDR1 and CDR2: LGHDT, YNNKEL (reference sequence). The V segment lost 8 bases and the J segment 0 bases; nucleotides outside the gene matches: 14. As handled by the study authors: Amplification of reference gene primers was used by the study to estimate nucleated cell counts. Profiled with immunoSEQ multiplex PCR; TCRdb holds only in-frame clones, not every one. That table is the source of V, J and clone size, and D and trimming were worked out from the DNA. The table lists nearly 110,000 clones, around nine tenths of them singletons. The source of this sequence is a woman in her 30s with acute or convalescent COVID-19. This rearrangement joins TRBV3-1 (or the pseudogene TRBV3-2) to TRBJ2-7; 12 nucleotides align to TRBD1. What was sequenced was peripheral blood. As DNA, the CDR3 is TGTGCCAGCGTTCCCGGGACAGGGGGCTACCAGAACTCCTACGAGCAGTACTTC. Translating it yields CASVPGTGGYQNSYEQYF.